Listed below are T cell receptor beta chains from one sample, sequenced in a study of CD8 T cells in ankylosing spondylitis. TCRdb redid the calling of the 5' RACE reads with MiXCR, one entry per CDR3 protein. Of around 18,000 distinct CDR3 sequences listed, approximately 8.4% were seen once; the top ten hold less than 40%. The sequencing sample was made of blood. The receptor source for this set is a male donor with ankylosing spondylitis or in good health (not recorded which). The CDR3 runs from the conserved cysteine through the conserved F or W. A D gene is named only where the DNA matches it firmly. The size field is filled for only some rows; it gives once, few, many or a size class.

D gene: .; V gene: TRBV3-1; clone size: few; J gene: TRBJ2-2; CDR3 DNA: TGTGCCAGCAGCCGCCGGGATAACACCGGGGAGCTGTTTTTT; CDR3 protein: CASSRRDNTGELFF
D gene: TRBD2; V gene: TRBV7-2; clone size: many; J gene: TRBJ2-1; CDR3 DNA: TGTGCCAGCAGCCGTTTTCGGCGGGGGTCCAGTGAGCAGTTCTTC; CDR3 protein: CASSRFRRGSSEQFF
D gene: .; V gene: TRBV20-1; clone size: .; J gene: TRBJ1-5; CDR3 DNA: TGCAGTGCTAGAGATTCCGGGAGCAATCAGCCCCAGCATTTT; CDR3 protein: CSARDSGSNQPQHF
D gene: .; V gene: TRBV20-1; clone size: many; J gene: TRBJ2-1; CDR3 DNA: TGCAGTGCTAGAGATGGAGGCAGGGCGGTTTACAATGAGCAGTTCTTC; CDR3 protein: CSARDGGRAVYNEQFF
D gene: .; V gene: TRBV28; clone size: few; J gene: TRBJ1-1; CDR3 DNA: TGTGCCGCCCTACAGGGTCGCGGCACTGAAGCTTTCTTT; CDR3 protein: CAALQGRGTEAFF
D gene: .; V gene: TRBV12-3/TRBV12-4; clone size: many; J gene: TRBJ2-7; CDR3 DNA: TGTGCCAGCAGTTTAATTAAGGTCCACGAGCAGTACTTC; CDR3 protein: CASSLIKVHEQYF
D gene: TRBD2; V gene: TRBV20-1; clone size: many; J gene: TRBJ2-5; CDR3 DNA: TGCAGTGCCACAATTGCTAGCGGGAGTTTGGAGACCCAGTACTTC; CDR3 protein: CSATIASGSLETQYF
D gene: .; V gene: TRBV20-1; clone size: many; J gene: TRBJ1-2; CDR3 DNA: TGCAGTGCTAGCGCAGGGAACTATGGCTACACCTTC; CDR3 protein: CSASAGNYGYTF
D gene: .; V gene: TRBV20-1; clone size: .; J gene: TRBJ1-1; CDR3 DNA: TGCAGTGCTAGAGATTTACAGGGTCTGACTGAAGCTTTCTTT; CDR3 protein: CSARDLQGLTEAFF
D gene: .; V gene: TRBV20-1; clone size: many; J gene: TRBJ2-3; CDR3 DNA: TGCAGTGCAGCACTTAGCACAGATACGCAGTATTTT; CDR3 protein: CSAALSTDTQYF
D gene: TRBD2; V gene: TRBV20-1; clone size: many; J gene: TRBJ2-1; CDR3 DNA: TGCAGTGCTAGACGGGTAGCGGGAGCTTGGGGTGAGCAGTTCTTC; CDR3 protein: CSARRVAGAWGEQFF
D gene: .; V gene: TRBV5-1; clone size: few; J gene: TRBJ2-1; CDR3 DNA: TGCGCCAGCAGCTTTGGGGGAGGATCCTACAATGAGCAGTTCTTC; CDR3 protein: CASSFGGGSYNEQFF
D gene: .; V gene: TRBV3-1; clone size: medium-sized; J gene: TRBJ2-1; CDR3 DNA: TGTGCCAGCTGCCCTGCGGGTGCGGGCTACAATGAGCAGTTCTTC; CDR3 protein: CASCPAGAGYNEQFF
D gene: .; V gene: TRBV12-3/TRBV12-4; clone size: few; J gene: TRBJ1-5; CDR3 DNA: TGTGCCAGCAGTTTTCGTCCCAGCTACTTCAATCAGCCCCAGCATTTT; CDR3 protein: CASSFRPSYFNQPQHF
D gene: TRBD1; V gene: TRBV12-3/TRBV12-4; clone size: many; J gene: TRBJ1-1; CDR3 DNA: TGTGCCAGCAGCTTAGGGACAGCATTGAACACTGAAGCTTTCTTT; CDR3 protein: CASSLGTALNTEAFF
D gene: .; V gene: TRBV20-1; clone size: few; J gene: TRBJ2-3; CDR3 DNA: TGCAGTGCTAGAGATGCCAGTCGCACAGATACGCAGTATTTT; CDR3 protein: CSARDASRTDTQYF
D gene: .; V gene: TRBV5-5; clone size: .; J gene: TRBJ2-1; CDR3 DNA: TGTGCCAGCAGCCCTCAAGGAGCCTACAATGAGCAGTTCTTC; CDR3 protein: CASSPQGAYNEQFF
D gene: .; V gene: TRBV4-1; clone size: many; J gene: TRBJ1-6; CDR3 DNA: TGCGCCAGCAGCCAAACTCTAGTTTCACCCCTCCACTTT; CDR3 protein: CASSQTLVSPLHF
D gene: TRBD1; V gene: TRBV24-1; clone size: .; J gene: TRBJ2-3; CDR3 DNA: TGTGCCACCAGTGATTTTGGCGGACAGGGGACCACAGATACGCAGTATTTT; CDR3 protein: CATSDFGGQGTTDTQYF
D gene: TRBD2; V gene: TRBV9; clone size: .; J gene: TRBJ2-7; CDR3 DNA: TGTGCCAGCAGCACCGCGGGTCTAGCGGGTCACGAGCAGTACTTC; CDR3 protein: CASSTAGLAGHEQYF